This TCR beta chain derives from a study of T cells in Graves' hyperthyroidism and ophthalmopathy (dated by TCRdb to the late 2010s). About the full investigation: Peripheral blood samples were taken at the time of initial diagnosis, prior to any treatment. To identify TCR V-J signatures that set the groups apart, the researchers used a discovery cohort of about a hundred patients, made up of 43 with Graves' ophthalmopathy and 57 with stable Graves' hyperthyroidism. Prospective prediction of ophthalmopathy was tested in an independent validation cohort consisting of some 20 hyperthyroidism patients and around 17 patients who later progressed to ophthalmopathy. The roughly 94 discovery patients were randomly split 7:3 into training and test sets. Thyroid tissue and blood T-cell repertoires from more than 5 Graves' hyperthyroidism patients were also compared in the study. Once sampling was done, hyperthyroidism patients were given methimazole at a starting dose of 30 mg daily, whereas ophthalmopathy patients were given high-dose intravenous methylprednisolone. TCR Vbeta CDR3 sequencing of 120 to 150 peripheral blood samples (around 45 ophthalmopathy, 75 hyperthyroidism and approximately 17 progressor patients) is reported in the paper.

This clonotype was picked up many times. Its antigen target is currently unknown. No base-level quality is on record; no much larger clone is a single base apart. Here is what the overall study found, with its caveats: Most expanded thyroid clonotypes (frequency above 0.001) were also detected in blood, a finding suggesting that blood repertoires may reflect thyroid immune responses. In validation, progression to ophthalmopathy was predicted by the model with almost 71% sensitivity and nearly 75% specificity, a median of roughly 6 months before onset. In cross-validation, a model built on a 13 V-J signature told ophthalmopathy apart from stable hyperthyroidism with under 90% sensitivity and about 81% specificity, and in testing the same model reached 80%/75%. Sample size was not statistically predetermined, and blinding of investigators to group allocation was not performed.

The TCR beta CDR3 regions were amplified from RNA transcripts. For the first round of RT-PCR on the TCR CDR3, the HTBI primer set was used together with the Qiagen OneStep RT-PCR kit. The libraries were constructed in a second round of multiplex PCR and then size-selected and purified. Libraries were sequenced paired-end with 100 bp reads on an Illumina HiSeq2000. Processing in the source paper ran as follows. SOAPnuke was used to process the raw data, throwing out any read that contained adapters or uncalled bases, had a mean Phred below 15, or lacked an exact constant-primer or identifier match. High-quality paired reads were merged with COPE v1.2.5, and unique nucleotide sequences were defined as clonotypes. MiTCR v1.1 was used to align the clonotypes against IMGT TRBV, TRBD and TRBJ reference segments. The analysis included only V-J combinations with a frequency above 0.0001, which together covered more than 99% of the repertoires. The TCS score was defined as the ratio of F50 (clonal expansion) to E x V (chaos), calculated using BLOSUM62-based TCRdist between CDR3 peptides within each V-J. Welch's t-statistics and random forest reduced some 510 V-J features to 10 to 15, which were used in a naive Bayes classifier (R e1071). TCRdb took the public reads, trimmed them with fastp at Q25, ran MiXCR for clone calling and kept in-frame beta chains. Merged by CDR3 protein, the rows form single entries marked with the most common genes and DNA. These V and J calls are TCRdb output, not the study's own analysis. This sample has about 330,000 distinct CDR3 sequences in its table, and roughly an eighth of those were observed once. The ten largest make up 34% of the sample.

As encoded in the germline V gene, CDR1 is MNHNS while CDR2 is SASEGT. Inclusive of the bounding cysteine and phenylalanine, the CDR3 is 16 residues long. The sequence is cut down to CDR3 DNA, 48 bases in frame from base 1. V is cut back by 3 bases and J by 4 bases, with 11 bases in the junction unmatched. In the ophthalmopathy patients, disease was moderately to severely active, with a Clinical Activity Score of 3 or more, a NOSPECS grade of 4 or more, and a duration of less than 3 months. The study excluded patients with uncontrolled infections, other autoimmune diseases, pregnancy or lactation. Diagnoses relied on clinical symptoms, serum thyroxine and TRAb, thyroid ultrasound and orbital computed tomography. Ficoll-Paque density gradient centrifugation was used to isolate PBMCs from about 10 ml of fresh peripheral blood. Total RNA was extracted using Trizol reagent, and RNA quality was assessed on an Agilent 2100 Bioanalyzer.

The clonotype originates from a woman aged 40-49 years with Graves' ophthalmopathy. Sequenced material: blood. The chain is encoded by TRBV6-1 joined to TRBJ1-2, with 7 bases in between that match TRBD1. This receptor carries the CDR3 CASSEGFRDRAYGYTF. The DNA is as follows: TGTGCCAGCAGTGAGGGCTTCCGAGACAGGGCCTATGGCTACACCTTC.